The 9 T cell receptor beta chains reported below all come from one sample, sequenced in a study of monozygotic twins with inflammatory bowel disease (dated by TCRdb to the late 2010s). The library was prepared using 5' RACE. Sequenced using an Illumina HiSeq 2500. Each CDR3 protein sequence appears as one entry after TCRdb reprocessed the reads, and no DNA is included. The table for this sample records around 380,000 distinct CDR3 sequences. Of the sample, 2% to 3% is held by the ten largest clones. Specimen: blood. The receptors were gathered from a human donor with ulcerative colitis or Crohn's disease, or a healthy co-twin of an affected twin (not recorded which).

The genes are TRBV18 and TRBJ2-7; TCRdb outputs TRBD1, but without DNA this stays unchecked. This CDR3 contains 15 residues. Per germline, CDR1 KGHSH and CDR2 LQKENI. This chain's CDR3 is CASSQGTQGPYEQYF. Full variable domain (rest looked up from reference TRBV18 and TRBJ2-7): NAGVMQNPRHLVRRRGQEARLRCSPMKGHSHVYWYRQLPEEGLKFMVYLQKENIIDESGMPKERFSAEFPKEGPSILRIQQVVRGDSAAYFCASSQGTQGPYEQYFGPGTRLTVT.

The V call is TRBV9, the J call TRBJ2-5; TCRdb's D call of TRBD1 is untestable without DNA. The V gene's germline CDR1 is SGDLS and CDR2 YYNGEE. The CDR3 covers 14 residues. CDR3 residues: CASSVGPPWETQYF.

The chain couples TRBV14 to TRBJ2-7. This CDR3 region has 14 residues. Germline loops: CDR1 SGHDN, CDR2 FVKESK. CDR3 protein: CASSQELRRVHQYF.

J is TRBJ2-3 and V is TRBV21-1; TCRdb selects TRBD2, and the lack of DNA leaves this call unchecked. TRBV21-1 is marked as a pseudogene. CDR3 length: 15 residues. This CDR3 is CASTTRDYRRDTQYF.

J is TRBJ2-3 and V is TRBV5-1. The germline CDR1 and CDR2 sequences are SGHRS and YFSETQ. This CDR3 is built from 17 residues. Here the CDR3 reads CASSLDLAKASTDTQYF.

CDR3 sequence: CASSPHPLYEQYF. This sequence joins TRBV7-2 and TRBJ2-7; TCRdb reports TRBD1, a call that lacks DNA to check it against. From germline, CDR1 is SGHTA and CDR2 FQGNSA. The CDR3 consists of 13 residues. Full variable domain (remainder filled in from reference TRBV7-2 and TRBJ2-7): GAGVSQSPSNKVTEKGKDVELRCDPISGHTALYWYRQSLGQGLEFLIYFQGNSAPDKSGLPSDRFSAERTGGSVSTLTIQRTQQEDSAVYLCASSPHPLYEQYFGPGTRLTVT.

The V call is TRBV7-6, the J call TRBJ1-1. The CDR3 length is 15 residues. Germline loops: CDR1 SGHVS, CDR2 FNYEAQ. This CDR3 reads CASSSGGEGYTEAFF.

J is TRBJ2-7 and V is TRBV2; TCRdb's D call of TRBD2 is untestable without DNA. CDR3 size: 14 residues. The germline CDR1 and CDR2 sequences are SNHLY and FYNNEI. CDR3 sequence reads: CASQLAGESYEQYF.

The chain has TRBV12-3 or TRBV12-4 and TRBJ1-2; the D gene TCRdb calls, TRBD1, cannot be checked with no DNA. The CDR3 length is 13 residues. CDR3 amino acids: CASTPGGGQGYTF.